This is a list of T cell receptor beta chains from one sample in a study of graft-versus-host responses after intestinal transplantation. This table comes from immunoSEQ multiplex PCR, and its TCRdb copy is limited to in-frame clones, with some not included. This table has over 1,500 clones, around 39% appearing once. The source was alloreactive CD8+ T cells from a mixed lymphocyte reaction culture, collected before transplantation. The receptor set was obtained from a human patient who was an organ donor for intestinal transplantation. The CDR3 runs from the conserved cysteine through the conserved F or W. The order of the fields is CDR3 length, clone size, D gene, J gene, V gene, CDR3 protein, CDR3 DNA. The D gene is left open where the match is weak. Where a row states a size, it is once, few, many or the class of an expanded clone; other rows omit it.

len: 15; abundance: few; d_gene: NA; j_gene: TRBJ2-1; v_gene: TRBV6-9; CDR3aa: CASSYDSSSYNEQFF; CDR3nt: TGTGCCAGCAGTTACGACTCGAGCTCCTACAATGAGCAGTTCTTC
len: 14; abundance: NA; d_gene: TRBD2; j_gene: TRBJ2-1; v_gene: TRBV7-2; CDR3aa: CASSVLAGANEQFF; CDR3nt: TGTGCCAGCAGCGTTCTAGCGGGGGCTAATGAGCAGTTCTTC
len: 17; abundance: NA; d_gene: NA; j_gene: TRBJ1-2; v_gene: TRBV7-8; CDR3aa: CASSLKPQGYRNYGYTF; CDR3nt: TGTGCCAGCAGCTTAAAGCCCCAAGGATATCGGAACTATGGCTACACCTTC
len: 15; abundance: few; d_gene: TRBD1; j_gene: TRBJ2-7; v_gene: TRBV29-1; CDR3aa: CSVIYGQVFSYEQYF; CDR3nt: TGCAGCGTTATTTATGGACAGGTCTTCTCCTACGAGCAGTACTTC
len: 11; abundance: few; d_gene: NA; j_gene: TRBJ2-1; v_gene: TRBV6-1; CDR3aa: CASSYGNEQFF; CDR3nt: TGTGCCAGCAGTTACGGTAATGAGCAGTTCTTC
len: 13; abundance: NA; d_gene: NA; j_gene: TRBJ2-1; v_gene: TRBV30; CDR3aa: CAWSVQDYNEQFF; CDR3nt: TGTGCCTGGAGTGTACAGGATTACAATGAGCAGTTCTTC
len: 14; abundance: large; d_gene: TRBD1; j_gene: TRBJ1-5; v_gene: TRBV27; CDR3aa: CASRPGQRNQPQHF; CDR3nt: TGTGCCAGCAGGCCGGGACAGCGGAATCAGCCCCAGCATTTT
len: 14; abundance: large; d_gene: TRBD2; j_gene: TRBJ2-7; v_gene: TRBV6-6; CDR3aa: CASSPPAGGYEQYF; CDR3nt: TGTGCCAGCAGCCCACCGGCGGGGGGTTACGAGCAGTACTTC
len: 14; abundance: NA; d_gene: TRBD1; j_gene: TRBJ1-1; v_gene: TRBV7-9; CDR3aa: CASSSRQGDTEAFF; CDR3nt: TGTGCCAGCAGCTCCAGACAGGGTGACACTGAAGCTTTCTTT
len: 13; abundance: large; d_gene: NA; j_gene: TRBJ1-5; v_gene: TRBV6-4; CDR3aa: CASSLGVGQPQHF; CDR3nt: TGTGCCAGCAGCTTGGGGGTAGGTCAGCCCCAGCATTTT
len: 13; abundance: NA; d_gene: NA; j_gene: TRBJ2-1; v_gene: TRBV19; CDR3aa: CASSIILADEQFF; CDR3nt: TGTGCCAGTAGTATTATACTAGCCGATGAGCAGTTCTTC
len: 16; abundance: NA; d_gene: TRBD2; j_gene: TRBJ2-1; v_gene: TRBV7-2; CDR3aa: CASSWDYLSSYNEQFF; CDR3nt: TGTGCCAGCAGCTGGGACTACCTTAGCTCCTACAATGAGCAGTTCTTC
len: 16; abundance: NA; d_gene: NA; j_gene: TRBJ2-1; v_gene: TRBV7-8; CDR3aa: CASSLSRRQLGNEQFF; CDR3nt: TGTGCCAGCAGCTTATCACGGCGCCAGTTGGGGAATGAGCAGTTCTTC
len: 14; abundance: NA; d_gene: TRBD1; j_gene: TRBJ1-1; v_gene: TRBV29-1; CDR3aa: CSVESTGGNTEAFF; CDR3nt: TGCAGCGTTGAGAGTACAGGGGGGAACACTGAAGCTTTCTTT
len: 13; abundance: NA; d_gene: TRBD2; j_gene: TRBJ2-2; v_gene: TRBV29-1; CDR3aa: CSVAGGETEELFF; CDR3nt: TGCAGCGTTGCGGGGGGGGAAACCGAGGAGCTGTTTTTT
len: 17; abundance: NA; d_gene: TRBD1; j_gene: TRBJ1-2; v_gene: TRBV7-7; CDR3aa: CASSSVGGTDGNYGYTF; CDR3nt: TGTGCTAGCAGCTCCGTAGGTGGGACAGATGGAAACTATGGCTACACCTTC
len: 15; abundance: NA; d_gene: TRBD2; j_gene: TRBJ2-5; v_gene: TRBV5-6; CDR3aa: CASRKLGGNQETQYF; CDR3nt: TGTGCCAGCAGGAAGCTGGGGGGGAACCAAGAGACCCAGTACTTC
len: 15; abundance: large; d_gene: NA; j_gene: TRBJ1-5; v_gene: TRBV4-1; CDR3aa: CASSPLGHSNQPQHF; CDR3nt: TGCGCCAGCAGCCCCCTGGGCCATAGCAATCAGCCCCAGCATTTT
len: 15; abundance: NA; d_gene: TRBD2; j_gene: TRBJ2-7; v_gene: TRBV9; CDR3aa: CASSVGSAGGYEQYF; CDR3nt: TGTGCCAGCAGCGTAGGATCTGCGGGGGGCTACGAGCAGTACTTC
len: 13; abundance: large; d_gene: NA; j_gene: TRBJ2-2; v_gene: TRBV30; CDR3aa: CAWSVGRPGELFF; CDR3nt: TGTGCCTGGAGTGTAGGCAGGCCCGGGGAGCTGTTTTTT
len: 15; abundance: NA; d_gene: TRBD1; j_gene: TRBJ1-2; v_gene: TRBV27; CDR3aa: CASSFRQGSSYGYTF; CDR3nt: TGTGCCAGCAGTTTTCGACAGGGGTCAAGCTATGGCTACACCTTC
len: 18; abundance: NA; d_gene: NA; j_gene: TRBJ2-5; v_gene: TRBV7-9; CDR3aa: CASSFPLAPQGGGETQYF; CDR3nt: TGTGCCAGCAGCTTCCCTTTAGCCCCACAGGGAGGAGGGGAGACCCAGTACTTC
len: 12; abundance: once; d_gene: NA; j_gene: TRBJ2-7; v_gene: TRBV7-9; CDR3aa: CASSDSSYEQYF; CDR3nt: TGTGCCAGCAGCGACAGCTCCTACGAGCAGTACTTC
len: 14; abundance: few; d_gene: NA; j_gene: TRBJ2-1; v_gene: TRBV4-3; CDR3aa: CASSQDRRANEQFF; CDR3nt: TGCGCCAGCAGCCAAGATAGGAGAGCAAATGAGCAGTTCTTC
len: 14; abundance: large; d_gene: NA; j_gene: TRBJ1-2; v_gene: TRBV4-1; CDR3aa: CASSQGDGEYGYTF; CDR3nt: TGCGCCAGCAGCCAAGGGGACGGAGAGTATGGCTACACCTTC
len: 13; abundance: NA; d_gene: NA; j_gene: TRBJ2-7; v_gene: TRBV14; CDR3aa: CASSHWGGDEQYF; CDR3nt: TGTGCCAGCAGCCATTGGGGCGGGGACGAGCAGTACTTC
len: 12; abundance: NA; d_gene: NA; j_gene: TRBJ1-2; v_gene: TRBV4-2; CDR3aa: CASSLQPFGYTF; CDR3nt: TGTGCCAGCAGCTTACAACCTTTCGGCTACACCTTC
len: 13; abundance: NA; d_gene: TRBD2; j_gene: TRBJ2-7; v_gene: TRBV27; CDR3aa: CASSRGGVYEQYF; CDR3nt: TGTGCCAGCAGTCGGGGGGGTGTTTACGAGCAGTACTTC
len: 11; abundance: few; d_gene: NA; j_gene: TRBJ1-2; v_gene: TRBV2; CDR3aa: CAVLLNYGYTF; CDR3nt: TGTGCCGTGCTGCTGAACTATGGCTACACCTTC
len: 14; abundance: few; d_gene: NA; j_gene: TRBJ2-1; v_gene: TRBV6-6; CDR3aa: CASSSRVDYNEQFF; CDR3nt: TGTGCCAGCAGTTCTCGTGTAGATTACAATGAGCAGTTCTTC
len: 14; abundance: once; d_gene: NA; j_gene: TRBJ2-7; v_gene: TRBV27; CDR3aa: CFFFKQKTAYEQYF; CDR3nt: TGTTTTTTTTTCAAGCAGAAGACGGCATACGAGCAGTACTTC
len: 11; abundance: NA; d_gene: NA; j_gene: TRBJ2-7; v_gene: TRBV7-3; CDR3aa: CASSPGDEQYF; CDR3nt: TGTGCCAGCAGCCCAGGGGACGAGCAGTACTTC
len: 12; abundance: few; d_gene: NA; j_gene: TRBJ2-7; v_gene: TRBV6-5; CDR3aa: CASSYEGYEQYF; CDR3nt: TGTGCCAGCAGTTACGAAGGTTACGAGCAGTACTTC
len: 20; abundance: NA; d_gene: NA; j_gene: TRBJ1-3; v_gene: TRBV18; CDR3aa: CASSHPSLSRDVDSGNTIYF; CDR3nt: TGTGCCAGCTCACACCCATCGCTTAGTAGGGACGTAGACTCTGGAAACACCATATATTTT
len: 17; abundance: NA; d_gene: TRBD1; j_gene: TRBJ1-5; v_gene: TRBV19; CDR3aa: CASSITSGGESNQPQHF; CDR3nt: TGTGCCAGTAGTATTACTTCAGGGGGCGAGAGCAATCAGCCCCAGCATTTT
len: 16; abundance: large; d_gene: NA; j_gene: TRBJ2-1; v_gene: TRBV21-1; CDR3aa: CASSKGGGGYHNEQFF; CDR3nt: TGTGCCAGCAGCAAAGGGGGAGGGGGGTACCACAATGAGCAGTTCTTC
len: 16; abundance: few; d_gene: NA; j_gene: TRBJ2-6; v_gene: TRBV5-1; CDR3aa: CASSLTTGAGANVLTF; CDR3nt: TGCGCCAGCAGCTTGACCACCGGGGCTGGGGCCAACGTCCTGACTTTC
len: 14; abundance: large; d_gene: TRBD2; j_gene: TRBJ2-7; v_gene: TRBV27; CDR3aa: CASSSGLAAYEQYF; CDR3nt: TGTGCCAGCAGTTCGGGACTAGCGGCCTACGAGCAGTACTTC
len: 11; abundance: NA; d_gene: NA; j_gene: TRBJ2-1; v_gene: TRBV4-3; CDR3aa: CASGERNEQFF; CDR3nt: TGCGCCAGCGGGGAGCGTAATGAGCAGTTCTTC
len: 15; abundance: NA; d_gene: NA; j_gene: TRBJ1-1; v_gene: TRBV6-5; CDR3aa: CASSYSTRTDTEAFF; CDR3nt: TGTGCCAGCAGTTACTCGACCCGGACAGACACTGAAGCTTTCTTT
len: 15; abundance: NA; d_gene: TRBD1; j_gene: TRBJ2-7; v_gene: TRBV7-2; CDR3aa: CASSLEQGITYEQYF; CDR3nt: TGTGCCAGCAGCTTAGAACAGGGGATTACCTACGAGCAGTACTTC
len: 14; abundance: NA; d_gene: NA; j_gene: TRBJ2-5; v_gene: TRBV7-7; CDR3aa: CASSERGLGGNQYF; CDR3nt: TGTGCCAGCAGCGAACGAGGGTTGGGGGGAAACCAGTACTTC
len: 15; abundance: few; d_gene: NA; j_gene: TRBJ2-1; v_gene: TRBV21-1; CDR3aa: CASSKAGCRGYEQFF; CDR3nt: TGTGCCAGCAGCAAAGCAGGGTGCAGGGGTTATGAGCAGTTCTTC
len: 15; abundance: large; d_gene: TRBD1; j_gene: TRBJ1-2; v_gene: TRBV6-5; CDR3aa: CASSYTRDSIYGYTF; CDR3nt: TGTGCCAGCAGTTACACCCGGGACAGTATCTATGGCTACACCTTC
len: 17; abundance: NA; d_gene: NA; j_gene: TRBJ1-2; v_gene: TRBV5-6; CDR3aa: CASRGHFPQGPGGGYTF; CDR3nt: TGTGCCAGCAGGGGACATTTCCCACAGGGCCCGGGGGGGGGCTACACCTTC
len: 13; abundance: large; d_gene: TRBD1; j_gene: TRBJ1-2; v_gene: TRBV18; CDR3aa: CASRQGANYGYTF; CDR3nt: TGTGCCAGCAGACAGGGGGCTAACTATGGCTACACCTTC
len: 14; abundance: NA; d_gene: TRBD2; j_gene: TRBJ2-7; v_gene: TRBV4-3; CDR3aa: CASSLTSGDDEQYF; CDR3nt: TGCGCCAGCAGCCTGACTAGCGGGGACGATGAGCAGTACTTC
len: 14; abundance: NA; d_gene: NA; j_gene: TRBJ1-2; v_gene: TRBV21-1; CDR3aa: CASSKEVRSHGYTF; CDR3nt: TGTGCCAGCAGCAAAGAGGTTCGAAGCCATGGCTACACCTTC
len: 14; abundance: NA; d_gene: TRBD2; j_gene: TRBJ2-5; v_gene: TRBV7-9; CDR3aa: CASSTLAAQETQYF; CDR3nt: TGTGCCAGCAGCACACTAGCGGCCCAAGAGACCCAGTACTTC
len: 16; abundance: large; d_gene: NA; j_gene: TRBJ1-2; v_gene: TRBV27; CDR3aa: CASSPRRRVRGYGYTF; CDR3nt: TGTGCCAGCAGTCCCCGACGGAGGGTTCGAGGCTATGGCTACACCTTC
len: 15; abundance: NA; d_gene: NA; j_gene: TRBJ1-5; v_gene: TRBV11-2; CDR3aa: CASSLWGNGNQPQHF; CDR3nt: TGTGCCAGCAGCTTATGGGGAAATGGCAATCAGCCCCAGCATTTT
len: 17; abundance: few; d_gene: TRBD1; j_gene: TRBJ1-5; v_gene: TRBV27; CDR3aa: CASSLGQGTVGDQPQHF; CDR3nt: TGTGCCAGCAGCCTAGGACAGGGTACGGTAGGGGATCAGCCCCAGCATTTT
len: 17; abundance: NA; d_gene: NA; j_gene: TRBJ2-4; v_gene: TRBV4-3; CDR3aa: CASSQDPSRVAKNIQYF; CDR3nt: TGCGCCAGCAGCCAAGATCCCAGCCGGGTTGCCAAAAACATTCAGTACTTC